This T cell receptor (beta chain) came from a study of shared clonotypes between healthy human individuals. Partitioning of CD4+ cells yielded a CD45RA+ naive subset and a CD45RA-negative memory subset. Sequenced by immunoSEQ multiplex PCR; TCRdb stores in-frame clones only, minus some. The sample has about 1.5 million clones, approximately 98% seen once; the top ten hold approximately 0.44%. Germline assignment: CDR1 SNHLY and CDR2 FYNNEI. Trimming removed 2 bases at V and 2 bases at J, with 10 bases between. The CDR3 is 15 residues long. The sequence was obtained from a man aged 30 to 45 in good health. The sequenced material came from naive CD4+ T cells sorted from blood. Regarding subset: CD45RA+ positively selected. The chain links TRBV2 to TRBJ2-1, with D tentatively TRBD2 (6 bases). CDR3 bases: TGTGCCAGCAGTGAACGTGGCGGGGCCTACAATGAGCAGTTCTTC. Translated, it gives CASSERGGAYNEQFF.